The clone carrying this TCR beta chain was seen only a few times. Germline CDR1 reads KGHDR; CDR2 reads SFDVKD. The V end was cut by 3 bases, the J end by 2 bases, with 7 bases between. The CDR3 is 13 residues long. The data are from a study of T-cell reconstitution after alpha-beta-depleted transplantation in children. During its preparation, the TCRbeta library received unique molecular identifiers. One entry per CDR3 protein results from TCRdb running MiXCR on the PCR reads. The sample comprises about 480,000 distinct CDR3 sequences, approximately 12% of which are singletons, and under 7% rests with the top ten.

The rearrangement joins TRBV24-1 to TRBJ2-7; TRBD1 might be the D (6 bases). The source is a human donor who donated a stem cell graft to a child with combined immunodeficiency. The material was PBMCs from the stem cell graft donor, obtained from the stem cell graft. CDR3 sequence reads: CATSDGQPYEQYF. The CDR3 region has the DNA TGTGCCACCAGTGATGGACAGCCCTACGAGCAGTACTTC.